The 10 T cell receptor beta chains below come from one sample, sequenced in a study of blood T cell repertoires in COVID-19. Generated by immunoSEQ multiplex PCR, the TCRdb table keeps only in-frame clones and is missing some. The sample records over 150,000 clones, around four fifths being singletons. The sample consisted of PBMCs or T cells enriched from blood (not recorded which). Receptors were obtained from a middle-aged man who had recovered from COVID-19.

The chain joins TRBV27 to TRBJ1-1, with a tentative D call TRBD1 (6 bases). The CDR3 is 16 amino acids. Germline CDR1 MNHEY, CDR2 SMNVEV (reference sequence). Trimming took 5 bases from V and 4 from J, leaving 20 bases between them. The CDR3 DNA sequence: TGTGCCAGCAGTCCCCTACACTCAACAGGGCCCACTGAAGCTTTCTTT. It codes for CASSPLHSTGPTEAFF.

This rearrangement joins TRBV30 to TRBJ2-7; D is unresolved. The CDR3 is made up of 13 amino acids. V gave up 0 bases and J gave up 1 base, with 7 bases separating them. CDR1 is GTSNPN and CDR2 is SVGIG in the germline V gene (reference sequence). This CDR3 is CAWSVDNSYEQYF. The CDR3 DNA reads TGTGCCTGGAGTGTCGACAATTCCTACGAGCAGTACTTC.

The V and J genes are TRBV10-3 and TRBJ1-1; 9 bases align to TRBD1. V shed 2 bases and J 3 bases; nucleotides not matched to a gene: 4. Germline V gene sequence: CDR1 ENHRY, CDR2 SYGVKD. The CDR3 is made up of 15 amino acids. The CDR3 region is CAISEMGQGDTEAFF. The CDR3 DNA follows: TGTGCCATCAGTGAGATGGGACAGGGAGACACTGAAGCTTTCTTT.

This chain joins TRBV7-3 and TRBJ2-5, with D maybe TRBD2 (6 bases). The CDR3 is 15 amino acids. Per the germline V gene, CDR1 is SGHTA and CDR2 is FQGTGA. Trimming shortened V by 5 bases and J by 4 bases, and 17 bases separated the two germline ends. CDR3 in amino acids: CASSEGTSPLETQYF. In nucleotides, the CDR3 is TGTGCCAGCAGCGAAGGGACTTCCCCATTAGAGACCCAGTACTTC.

This clone has a handful of counts. The chain employs TRBV4-2 and TRBJ2-2; 10 bases match TRBD2. CDR3 size: 18 residues. The V and J ends lost 3 bases and 3 bases, in that order; junction bases with no gene match: 10. CDR1 LGHNA and CDR2 YNFKEQ come from the germline V gene. CDR3 region: CASSQLWASGSHTGELFF. CDR3 DNA: TGTGCCAGCAGCCAGCTCTGGGCTAGCGGGAGCCACACCGGGGAGCTGTTTTTT.

In the case of this clone: Other DNA sequences in the sample encode the same CDR3. As DNA, the CDR3 is TGTGCCAGCAGCCTAACGGGACTAGCGGGGTACAATGAGCAGTTCTTC. It encodes CASSLTGLAGYNEQFF. The gene calls are TRBV7-6 and TRBJ2-1; 13 nucleotides align to TRBD2. Germline V gene sequence: CDR1 SGHVS, CDR2 FNYEAQ. With V trimmed by 5 bases and J by 4 bases, 5 bases remained unmatched. The CDR3 is 16 residues long.

The rearrangement uses TRBV27 and TRBJ2-7; 10 bases align to TRBD1. This CDR3 region has 16 residues. Trimming removed 1 base from V and 3 bases from J; junction bases left unmatched: 6. Germline V CDR1 and CDR2: MNHEY, SMNVEV (reference sequence). CDR3 nucleotides: TGTGCCAGCAGTTTATTGGACAGGGGGTTAGGCTACGAGCAGTACTTC. Residues: CASSLLDRGLGYEQYF.

The rearrangement uses TRBV29-1 and TRBJ1-4; 8 positions match TRBD1. J gave up 5 bases and V 6 bases, and 5 bases lay outside the gene matches. Germline V CDR1 and CDR2: SQVTM, ANQGSEA. The CDR3 length is 13 residues. CDR3 sequence reads: CSVSRTGNEKLFF. For the CDR3, the DNA is TGCAGCGTCTCCCGGACAGGGAATGAAAAACTGTTTTTT.

The chain recombines TRBV7-3 with TRBJ2-2; 7 bases line up with TRBD1. Germline V gene lookup returns CDR1 SGHTA and CDR2 FQGTGA. The CDR3 extends over 15 amino acids. The V segment lost 2 bases and the J segment 5 bases; nucleotides outside the gene matches: 5. The CDR3 here is CASSLQGERTGELFF. The CDR3 DNA is TGTGCCAGCAGCTTACAGGGGGAGAGGACCGGGGAGCTGTTTTTT. Complete variable domain (other parts from reference TRBV7-3 and TRBJ2-2): GAGVSQTPSNKVTEKGKYVELRCDPISGHTALYWYRQSLGQGPEFLIYFQGTGAADDSGLPNDRFFAVRPEGSVSTLKIQRTERGDSAVYLCASSLQGERTGELFFGEGSRLTVL.

The rearrangement links TRBV7-5 to TRBJ2-3; the table names TRBD2, a call not compared with the DNA. TRBV7-5 is deemed a pseudogene. The CDR3 spans 15 residues. The CDR3 spells CARSLTGGGTDTQYF. In DNA, the CDR3 is TGTGCCAGAAGCTTAACTGGGGGGGGGACAGATACGCAGTATTTT.